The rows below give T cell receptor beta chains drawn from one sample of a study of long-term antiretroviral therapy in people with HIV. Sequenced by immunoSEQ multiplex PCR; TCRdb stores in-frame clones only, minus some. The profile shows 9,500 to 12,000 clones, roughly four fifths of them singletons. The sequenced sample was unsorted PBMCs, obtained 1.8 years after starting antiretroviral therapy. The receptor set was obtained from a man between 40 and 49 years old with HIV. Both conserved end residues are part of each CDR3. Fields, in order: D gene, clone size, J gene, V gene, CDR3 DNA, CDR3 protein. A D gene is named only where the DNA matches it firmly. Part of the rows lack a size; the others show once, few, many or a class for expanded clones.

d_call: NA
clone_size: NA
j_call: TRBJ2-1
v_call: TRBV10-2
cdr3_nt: TGCGCCAGCAAACAGGAACCCTTTGGGAATGAGCAGTTCTTC
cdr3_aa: CASKQEPFGNEQFF

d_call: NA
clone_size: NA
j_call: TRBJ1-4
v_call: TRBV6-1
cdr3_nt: TGTGCCAGCAGTGAAGCAGTGTGGGGAAAACTGTTTTTT
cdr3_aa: CASSEAVWGKLFF

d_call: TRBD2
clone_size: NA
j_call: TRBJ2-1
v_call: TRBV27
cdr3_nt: TGTGCCAGCAGTACCATACCAGGAACTAGCGGGAGATGCAATGAGCAGTTCTTC
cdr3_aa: CASSTIPGTSGRCNEQFF

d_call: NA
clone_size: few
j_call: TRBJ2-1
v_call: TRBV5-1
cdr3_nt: TGCGCCAGCAGCTTCGGACAGGGAGGGGATGAGCAGTTCTTC
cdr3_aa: CASSFGQGGDEQFF

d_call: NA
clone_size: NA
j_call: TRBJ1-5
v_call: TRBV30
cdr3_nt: TGTGCCTGGAGTATATCAGGGGCAGGCAATCAGCCCCAGCATTTT
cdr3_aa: CAWSISGAGNQPQHF

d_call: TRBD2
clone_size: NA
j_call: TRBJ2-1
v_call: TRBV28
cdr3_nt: TGTGCCAGCAGTGGTAGCGGGGTCTCCTACAATGAGCAGTTCTTC
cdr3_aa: CASSGSGVSYNEQFF

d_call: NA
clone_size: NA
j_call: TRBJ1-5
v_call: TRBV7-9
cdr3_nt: TGTGCCAGCAGCTTAGTCGGTGGCAATCAGCCCCAGCATTTT
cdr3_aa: CASSLVGGNQPQHF

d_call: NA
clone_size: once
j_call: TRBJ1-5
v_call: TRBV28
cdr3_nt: TGTGCCAGCACCCTTGACACGAGCAATCAGCCCCAGCATTTT
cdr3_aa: CASTLDTSNQPQHF

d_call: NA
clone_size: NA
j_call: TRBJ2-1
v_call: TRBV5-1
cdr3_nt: TGCGCCAGCAGCTTGGGGACCGGGACACATTACAATGAGCAGTTCTTC
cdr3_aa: CASSLGTGTHYNEQFF

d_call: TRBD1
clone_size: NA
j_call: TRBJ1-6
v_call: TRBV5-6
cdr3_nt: TGTGCCAGCAGCTTTTCCGGGACAGGGGGCCATAATTCACCCCTCCACTTT
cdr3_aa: CASSFSGTGGHNSPLHF

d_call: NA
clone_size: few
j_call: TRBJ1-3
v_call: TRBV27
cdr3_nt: TGTGCCAGCACTTCCACCCCAGGGTCCGGGAACACCATATATTTT
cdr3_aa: CASTSTPGSGNTIYF

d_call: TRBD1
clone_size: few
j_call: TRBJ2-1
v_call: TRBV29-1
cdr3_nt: TGCAGCGTTGAAGGTTCCCGGGACAGGGTTTTGGATGAGCAGTTCTTC
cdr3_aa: CSVEGSRDRVLDEQFF

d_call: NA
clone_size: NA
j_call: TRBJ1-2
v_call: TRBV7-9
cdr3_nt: TGTGCCAGCAGCTTAGGGGGGCAGGGTGGCTACACCTTC
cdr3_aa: CASSLGGQGGYTF

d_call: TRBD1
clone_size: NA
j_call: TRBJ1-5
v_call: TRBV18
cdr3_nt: TGTGCCAGCTCAATCGGGACAGGGAGTGGACAGCCCCAGCATTTT
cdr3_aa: CASSIGTGSGQPQHF

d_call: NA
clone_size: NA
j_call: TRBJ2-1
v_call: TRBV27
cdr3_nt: TGTGCCAGCAGTTTATACTCCTACAATGAGCAGTTCTTC
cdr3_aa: CASSLYSYNEQFF

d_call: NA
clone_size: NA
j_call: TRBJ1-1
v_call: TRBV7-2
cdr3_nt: TGTGCCAGCAGCTTAGTGGGGGCCCTGAACACTGAAGCTTTCTTT
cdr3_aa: CASSLVGALNTEAFF

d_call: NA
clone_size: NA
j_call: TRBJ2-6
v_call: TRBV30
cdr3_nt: TGTGCCTGGAGACAAACTGGGGCCAACGTCCTGACTTTC
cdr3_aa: CAWRQTGANVLTF

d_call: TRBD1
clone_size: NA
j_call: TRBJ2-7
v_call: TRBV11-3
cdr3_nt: TGTGCCAGCAGCCCTTACGGACAGGGGTACGAGCAGTACTTC
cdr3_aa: CASSPYGQGYEQYF

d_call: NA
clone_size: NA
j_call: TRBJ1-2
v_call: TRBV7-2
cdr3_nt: TGTGCCAGCAGCTCTTTCCGAGGCGATGGCTATGGCTACACCTTC
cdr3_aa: CASSSFRGDGYGYTF

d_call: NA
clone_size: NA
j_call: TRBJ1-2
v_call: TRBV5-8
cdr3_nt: TGTGCCACCACCCCGTTCCACTATGGCTACACCTTC
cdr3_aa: CATTPFHYGYTF